Listed here are 11 T cell receptor beta chains from one sample, sequenced in a study of cytomegalovirus exposure and HLA in healthy donors. The PCR contained 60 Vbeta and 13 Jbeta primers. Produced via immunoSEQ multiplex PCR; TCRdb's table is partial and in-frame only. The sample carries fewer than 200,000 clones, around 86% recorded once. Sequencing used PBMCs. These TCRs come from a male donor in good health and CMV-seronegative.

V gene TRBV18 combines with J gene TRBJ2-7; 9 bases line up with TRBD1. V shed 6 bases, J shed 5 bases, and the junction held 11 bases outside the gene matches. Looked up from germline, CDR1 is KGHSH and CDR2 is LQKENI. This CDR3 comprises 15 residues. CDR3 residues: CASSLFRDRVHEQYF. CDR3 in DNA: TGTGCCAGCTCGCTCTTCCGGGACAGGGTCCACGAGCAGTACTTC.

As for this clone: The sample carries other DNA sequences with the same CDR3. The gene calls are TRBV7-2 and TRBJ2-5; 9 nucleotides match TRBD2. Germline CDR1 and CDR2: SGHTA and FQGNSA. The trim removed 1 base at V and 5 bases at J, leaving 2 bases unmatched. This CDR3 spans 14 amino acids. CDR3 nucleotide sequence: TGTGCCAGCAGCTTAGTGGCGGGGGGGGAGACCCAGTACTTC. Encoded protein: CASSLVAGGETQYF.

The chain couples TRBV9 to TRBJ1-2, with D perhaps TRBD1 (5 bases). CDR3 length: 16 amino acids. CDR1 is SGDLS and CDR2 is YYNGEE in the germline V gene. The V gene lost 0 bases and the J gene lost 0 bases, with 12 bases spanning the gap. The CDR3 protein is CASSVEGRVANYGYTF. For the CDR3, the DNA is TGTGCCAGCAGCGTAGAGGGGAGGGTAGCTAACTATGGCTACACCTTC.

The chain recombines TRBV5-1 with TRBJ2-6, with D perhaps TRBD1 (6 bases). Trimming stripped 6 bases from V and 0 bases from J, with 13 bases between. CDR1 is SGHRS and CDR2 is YFSETQ in the germline V gene. This CDR3 is built from 16 residues. As DNA, the CDR3 is TGCGCCAGCAAGGACAGTGACAGCTCTGGGGCCAACGTCCTGACTTTC. Translating it yields CASKDSDSSGANVLTF.

J is TRBJ1-3 and V is TRBV7-9, with D unclear. CDR1 and CDR2 (germline): SEHNR, FQNEAQ (reference sequence). The germline V and J ends were trimmed by 4 bases and 0 bases, with 7 bases remaining between them. The CDR3 is 14 amino acids. CDR3 DNA: TGTGCCAGCAGCTCCGGTCTCTCTGGAAACACCATATATTTT. This codes for CASSSGLSGNTIYF.

The rearrangement links TRBV5-1 to TRBJ2-1, with TRBD2 matching over 7 bases. Germline V gene sequence: CDR1 SGHRS, CDR2 YFSETQ. Trimming cost V 2 bases and J 8 bases; bases outside gene matches: 10. The CDR3 length is 15 residues. CDR3: CASSFSAGDYYEQFF. DNA of the CDR3: TGCGCCAGCAGCTTCAGTGCGGGGGATTATTATGAGCAGTTCTTC.

The genes are TRBV19 and TRBJ1-6; D ambiguous. Looked up from germline, CDR1 is LNHDA and CDR2 is SQIVND (reference sequence). V shed 0 bases and J shed 9 bases, with 9 bases lying between them. The length of the CDR3 is 14 residues. The CDR3 spells CASSIDRGPSPLHF. The DNA for the CDR3 is TGTGCCAGTAGTATAGATAGAGGGCCTTCACCCCTCCACTTT.

V and J are TRBV19 and TRBJ2-5; 7 nucleotides align to TRBD1. The CDR3 length is 15 residues. The V gene's germline CDR1 is LNHDA and CDR2 SQIVND (reference sequence). V dropped 5 bases and J dropped 5; count of bases not matched to a gene: 11. The CDR3 DNA reads as TGTGCCAGTAGTCCCCGACAGGGTGAATTGGAGACCCAGTACTTC. This codes for CASSPRQGELETQYF.

Only one count was recorded for this clone. V gene TRBV2 combines with J gene TRBJ1-5; D call uncertain. V gave up 4 bases and J gave up 2 bases, with 9 bases separating them. CDR1 and CDR2 from the germline V gene are SNHLY and FYNNEI. CDR3 length: 14 residues. This chain's CDR3 is CASSGGVRNQPQHF. The CDR3 nucleotides are TGTGCCAGCAGTGGAGGTGTACGCAATCAGCCCCAGCATTTT.

The chain couples TRBV18 to TRBJ1-2, with 8 bases matching TRBD1. With 0 bases clipped from V and 4 bases from J, the junction kept 10 bases outside the gene matches. CDR3 length: 17 amino acids. Germline V CDR1 and CDR2: KGHSH, LQKENI. The CDR3 nucleotides read TGTGCCAGCTCACCACCGGCAGGGGGACAGGCCACCTATGGCTACACCTTC. Translated, it gives CASSPPAGGQATYGYTF.

CDR3 nucleotide sequence: TGTGCCAGCAGCTTAGTCGTGACCCAGTACTTC. This codes for CASSLVVTQYF. The gene calls are TRBV7-9 and TRBJ2-5, with D unclear. Germline V lookup: CDR1 SEHNR, CDR2 FQNEAQ (reference sequence). The V end was cut by 1 base, the J end by 7 bases, with 4 bases between. CDR3 size: 11 residues.